A single T cell receptor beta chain is shown here with its context. Its matching antigen is unknown. The sample originates from a study of radiotherapy plus CTLA-4 blockade in lung cancer. Looking at the study overall: For approximately 19% of patients, objective responses occurred, and about 34% had disease control.

Focal radiation plus CTLA-4 blockade with ipilimumab was given to patients with chemo-refractory metastatic non-small-cell lung cancer. The study, taken as a whole, reports: Expansion in blood of tumor-derived TCR clones was seen after radiotherapy plus ipilimumab. Alongside interferon-beta, early blood T cell clone dynamics were reportedly the best predictor of response.

The CDR3 has 15 amino acids. J lost 0 bases, V lost 4 bases, and 2 bases had no gene match. Germline lookup yields CDR1 LNHDA and CDR2 SQIVND (reference sequence). Clones were sequenced by immunoSEQ multiplex PCR, and TCRdb holds only the in-frame ones, with some missing. The sample gives some 110,000 clones, nearly 80% of which show up once; about 5.2% is in the top ten. The gene calls are TRBV19 and TRBJ1-4; 7 bases align to TRBD1. The TCR originated in a human donor with non-small cell lung cancer who had a partial response to radiotherapy plus ipilimumab. The specimen comprised peripheral blood, sampled from a patient treated with radiotherapy plus ipilimumab. The chain's CDR3 is CASSRGTATNEKLFF. In DNA form, the CDR3 reads TGTGCCAGTAGTAGAGGGACAGCAACTAATGAAAAACTGTTTTTT.